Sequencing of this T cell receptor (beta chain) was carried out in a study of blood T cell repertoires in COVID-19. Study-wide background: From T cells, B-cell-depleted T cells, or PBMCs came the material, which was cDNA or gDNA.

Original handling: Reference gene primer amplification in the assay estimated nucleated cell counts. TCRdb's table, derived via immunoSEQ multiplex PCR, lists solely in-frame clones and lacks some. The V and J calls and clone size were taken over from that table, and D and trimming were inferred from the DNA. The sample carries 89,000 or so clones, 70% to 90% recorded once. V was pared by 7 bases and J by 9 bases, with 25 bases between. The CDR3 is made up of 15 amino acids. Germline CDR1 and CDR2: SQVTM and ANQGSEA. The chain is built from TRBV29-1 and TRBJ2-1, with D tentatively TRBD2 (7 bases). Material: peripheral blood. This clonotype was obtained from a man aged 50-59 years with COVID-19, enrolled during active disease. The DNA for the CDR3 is TGCAGCGCGGCCGGGGGGCCAGATAACATTTTTGAGCAGTTCTTC. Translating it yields CSAAGGPDNIFEQFF.